Presented here are 20 T cell receptor beta chains from one specimen sequenced in a study of T-cell reconstitution after alpha-beta-depleted transplantation in children. It was with unique molecular identifiers that the TCRbeta library was prepared. From the PCR reads, TCRdb called clonotypes with MiXCR, one entry per CDR3 protein. The table includes 260,000 or so distinct CDR3 sequences, approximately 12% detected once. Sequenced material: PBMCs from the stem cell graft donor, taken from the stem cell graft. These receptors all stem from a human donor who donated a stem cell graft to a child with acute lymphoblastic leukemia.

In this sample, this clonotype turned up once. The V and J genes are TRBV6-1 and TRBJ1-5, with a weak D call TRBD1 (5 bases). The CDR3 is 15 amino acids. Germline V gene sequence: CDR1 MNHNS, CDR2 SASEGT. V was clipped by 8 bases and J by 1 base, with 15 bases between them. The CDR3 protein is CASGAAGSSNQPQHF. CDR3 bases: TGTGCCAGCGGGGCAGCGGGTTCGAGCAATCAGCCCCAGCATTTT.

This clonotype was detected ten times or more. This chain uses TRBV4-3 with TRBJ2-7; TRBD1 agrees at 9 bases. The ends lost 5 bases at V and 3 bases at J; junction bases unmatched: 8. This CDR3 spans 15 amino acids. From germline, CDR1 is LGHNA and CDR2 YSLEER. In DNA, the CDR3 is TGCGCCAGCAGCAGACGGACAGGGGAGTTCTACGAGCAGTACTTC. This translates into CASSRRTGEFYEQYF.

This clonotype was counted at least ten times. The chain combines TRBV28 with TRBJ2-5; the match to TRBD2 covers 12 bases. CDR1 and CDR2 from the germline V gene are MDHEN and SYDVKM. The CDR3 extends over 16 amino acids. Trimming at V came to 5 bases and at J to 4 bases, leaving 8 bases not matched to a gene. CDR3 nucleotides: TGTGCCAGCAGTCCTAGCGGGGGGGCGTTCAGAGAGACCCAGTACTTC. Translated: CASSPSGGAFRETQYF.

This clonotype has a count of ten or more. The rearrangement links TRBV6-2 or TRBV6-3 to TRBJ2-7; D remains ambiguous. In germline, CDR1 is MNHEY, CDR2 SVGEGT. V was pared by 7 bases and J by 2 bases, with 15 bases between. The CDR3 runs to 14 residues. CDR3 region: CASMETDGAYEQYF. The CDR3 DNA follows: TGTGCCAGCATGGAAACGGACGGTGCCTACGAGCAGTACTTC.

In this sample, this clonotype turned up many times. The chain joins TRBV7-8 to TRBJ2-7; 9 nucleotides align to TRBD1. Germline CDR1 SGHVS, CDR2 FQNEAQ. The CDR3 is 16 amino acids. J lost 4 bases, V lost 4 bases, and 11 bases had no gene match. CDR3 in amino acids: CASSSNSGTGLYEQYF. The CDR3, as DNA: TGTGCCAGCAGCTCGAACTCCGGGACAGGGTTATACGAGCAGTACTTC.

This clonotype appeared many times. The chain links TRBV12-3 or TRBV12-4 to TRBJ2-4; tentative D call: TRBD1 (6 bases). The germline V and J ends were trimmed by 6 bases and 0 bases, with 15 bases remaining between them. The CDR3 contains 16 residues. CDR3 bases: TGTGCCAGCAGCACCGACAGGCCCGTAGCCAAAAACATTCAGTACTTC. Amino acid sequence: CASSTDRPVAKNIQYF.

CDR3 sequence: CASSQGRASYEQYF. CDR3 in DNA: TGCGCCAGCAGCCAAGGCAGGGCTTCCTACGAGCAGTACTTC. The J gene is TRBJ2-7, the V gene TRBV4-3; TRBD1 might be the D (5 bases). The ends were cut back, 1 base at V and 1 base at J, with 8 bases in the middle. The CDR3 contains 14 residues. From germline, CDR1 is LGHNA and CDR2 YSLEER.

This clonotype was observed many times. The J gene is TRBJ2-7, the V gene TRBV7-6; D gene ambiguous. Germline lookup yields CDR1 SGHVS and CDR2 FNYEAQ. The CDR3 is made up of 15 amino acids. The V gene lost 1 base and the J gene lost 6 bases, with 16 bases spanning the gap. The DNA for the CDR3 is TGTGCCAGCAGCTTAGAATCGGAACTAACTTCCGAGCAGTACTTC. Encoded protein: CASSLESELTSEQYF.

This clonotype was counted ten times or more. The rearrangement links TRBV12-3 or TRBV12-4 to TRBJ2-3; either TRBD1 or TRBD2 may fit D (5 bases each). The CDR3 contains 15 residues. V lost 5 bases to trimming and J lost 2 bases, with 14 bases between them. CDR3 region: CASSGDLGHTDTQYF. The DNA for the CDR3 is TGTGCCAGCAGTGGGGACCTCGGGCACACAGATACGCAGTATTTT.

This clonotype came up many times. The chain links TRBV29-1 to TRBJ2-1; perhaps TRBD1 as D (6 bases). Germline V CDR1 and CDR2: SQVTM, ANQGSEA. The CDR3 runs 11 residues. This CDR3 reads CLGTIYNEQFF. CDR3 DNA sequence: TGCCTGGGGACAATATACAATGAGCAGTTCTTC.

There are a few counts of this clonotype. J is TRBJ1-2 and V is TRBV6-4; a possible D gene is TRBD1 (5 bases). The CDR3 contains 14 residues. V dropped 0 bases and J dropped 4 bases, with 9 bases sitting between them. Germline values: CDR1 MRHNA, CDR2 SNTAGT. CDR3 amino acids: CASSDSQGSYGYTF. The CDR3, as DNA: TGTGCCAGCAGTGACTCCCAGGGCTCCTATGGCTACACCTTC.

The table lists this clonotype with many counts. The J gene is TRBJ2-1, the V gene TRBV5-1, with D possibly matching TRBD1 (6 bases). Germline CDR1 SGHRS, CDR2 YFSETQ. CDR3 length: 14 residues. Trimming took 6 bases from V and 4 from J, leaving 14 bases between them. The chain's CDR3 is CASNRDGQYNEQFF. CDR3 in DNA: TGCGCCAGCAACAGGGACGGACAGTACAATGAGCAGTTCTTC.

There are many counts of this clonotype. The J gene is TRBJ1-3, the V gene TRBV5-1; perhaps TRBD1 as D (6 bases). Germline-derived CDR1 and CDR2 are SGHRS and YFSETQ. V shed 3 bases and J shed 3 bases, with 16 bases lying between them. This CDR3 has 16 residues. CDR3 nucleotide sequence: TGCGCCAGCAGCTCTACAGGGCCCGGGGGTGGAAACACCATATATTTT. Its protein is CASSSTGPGGGNTIYF.

The chain couples TRBV11-2 to TRBJ2-6; 9 nucleotides agree with TRBD1. V was pared by 8 bases and J by 4 bases, with 18 bases of the junction left unmatched. The CDR3 sequence is 19 residues long. The germline V gene encodes CDR1 SGHAT and CDR2 FQNNGV. In DNA form, the CDR3 reads TGTGCCAGCTGTTTCCCCGGGGACAGGGACCGGAGAGGGGCCAACGTCCTGACTTTC. Protein product: CASCFPGDRDRRGANVLTF.

In this sample, this clonotype turned up many times. V is TRBV10-3 and J is TRBJ1-6; TRBD1 might be the D (5 bases). V was clipped by 10 bases and J by 11 bases, with 18 bases between them. This CDR3 is built from 13 residues. Per the germline V gene, CDR1 is ENHRY and CDR2 is SYGVKD. The CDR3 coding sequence is TGTGCCACCTTCGGGGGGGGAATAACACCCCTCCACTTT. Protein: CATFGGGITPLHF.

This clonotype was picked up many times. The chain recombines TRBV6-1 with TRBJ1-5, with D perhaps TRBD1 (6 bases). From germline, CDR1 is MNHNS and CDR2 SASEGT. V was pared by 5 bases and J by 7 bases, with 12 bases between. CDR3 size: 13 residues. The DNA of the CDR3 is TGTGCCAGCAGTACAGGGAAGCAGCAGCCCCAGCATTTT. This encodes CASSTGKQQPQHF.

This clonotype has ten or more counts. J is TRBJ2-5 and V is TRBV6-1; 7 bases line up with TRBD1. CDR1 is MNHNS and CDR2 is SASEGT in the germline V gene. The V gene end was trimmed by 4 bases and the J gene end by 1 base; junction bases not matched to a gene: 9. This CDR3 region has 16 residues. CDR3 nucleotide sequence: TGTGCCAGCAGTGGGTCCGGGACAGTAATCCAAGAGACCCAGTACTTC. It codes for CASSGSGTVIQETQYF.

The chain uses TRBV7-2 and TRBJ2-7; the D is unclear. V lost 2 bases and J lost 7, with 9 bases in between. The germline V gene encodes CDR1 SGHTA and CDR2 FQGNSA. This CDR3 is 12 amino acids long. In nucleotides, the CDR3 is TGTGCCAGCAGCTTATACAGCTTAGAGCAGTACTTC. It codes for CASSLYSLEQYF.

The sample holds many counts of this clonotype. This rearrangement joins TRBV12-3 or TRBV12-4 to TRBJ2-5; no clear D gene. The CDR3 is 13 amino acids. V lost 6 bases and J 5 bases, leaving 13 bases between the germline ends. As DNA, the CDR3 is TGTGCCAGCAGAGACCACGTTGAGGAGACCCAGTACTTC. Amino acids: CASRDHVEETQYF.

This clonotype was seen only a few times. The chain employs TRBV29-1 and TRBJ2-3, with TRBD2 matching over 9 bases. CDR3 size: 14 residues. Germline CDR1 and CDR2: SQVTM and ANQGSEA. V was pared by 7 bases and J by 4 bases, with 9 bases of the junction left unmatched. CDR3 sequence (DNA): TGCAGCGGGGGGCGGGAGGGCCCCGCAGATACGCAGTATTTT. This sequence encodes CSGGREGPADTQYF.